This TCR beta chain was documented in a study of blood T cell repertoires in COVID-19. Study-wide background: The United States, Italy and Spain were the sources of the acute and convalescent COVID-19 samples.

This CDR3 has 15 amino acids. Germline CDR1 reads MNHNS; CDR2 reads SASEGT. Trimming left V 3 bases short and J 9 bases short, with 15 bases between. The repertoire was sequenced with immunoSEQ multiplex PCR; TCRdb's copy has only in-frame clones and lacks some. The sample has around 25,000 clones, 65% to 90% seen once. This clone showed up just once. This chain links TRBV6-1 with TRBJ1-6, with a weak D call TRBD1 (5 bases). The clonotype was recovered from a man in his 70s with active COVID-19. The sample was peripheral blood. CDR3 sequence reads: CASSDLTEVGSPLHF. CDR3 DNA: TGTGCCAGCAGTGACTTGACAGAGGTGGGTTCACCCCTCCACTTT.